This T cell receptor (beta chain) appears in the sequencing data of a study of T cell changes during pregnancy in multiple sclerosis. The germline CDR1 and CDR2 sequences are SGHRS and YFSETQ. V was cut by 0 bases and J by 5 bases, with 8 bases left in between. This CDR3 region has 14 residues. The method was immunoSEQ multiplex PCR; TCRdb's version includes in-frame clones alone and lacks a portion of them. The sample contains about 31,000 clones, around 89% of which appear only once. The receptor comes from a female donor with multiple sclerosis, enrolled in a pregnancy study. Sequences were derived from CD8+ T cells from peripheral blood mononuclear cells, sampled in the second trimester of pregnancy. V is TRBV5-1 and J is TRBJ1-4, with D hard to call. CDR3 DNA: TGCGCCAGCAGCTTGGGAGGAAAAAATGAAAAACTGTTTTTT. Translation gives CASSLGGKNEKLFF.